Listed below are T cell receptor beta chains from one sample, sequenced in a study of blood T cell repertoires in COVID-19. This table comes from immunoSEQ multiplex PCR, and its TCRdb copy is limited to in-frame clones, with some not included. The sample gives 60,000 or so clones, approximately 90% of which show up once; approximately 1.5% is in the top ten. The specimen was peripheral blood. These receptors all come from a man aged 55 to 70 with acute or convalescent COVID-19. Both conserved end residues are part of each CDR3. Fields, in order: clone size, V gene, D gene, J gene, CDR3 protein, CDR3 DNA. D genes are given only for firm matches. Only part of the rows carry a size: once, few, many, or a class if the clone is expanded.

>.|TRBV11-2|.|TRBJ1-1
CASSLAGGTEAFF
TGTGCCAGCAGCTTAGCGGGGGGCACTGAAGCTTTCTTT
>.|TRBV5-4|.|TRBJ1-2
CASSLPGIQYGYTF
TGTGCCAGCAGCTTACCCGGGATTCAGTATGGCTACACCTTC
>few|TRBV4-2|.|TRBJ2-5
CASSLVTSRNQETQYF
TGTGCCAGCAGCCTTGTTACCTCTAGAAACCAAGAGACCCAGTACTTC
>.|TRBV15|TRBD1|TRBJ2-1
CATSRGGTGGGKQRGEQFF
TGTGCCACCAGCAGAGGCGGGACAGGGGGAGGGAAACAGCGTGGTGAGCAGTTCTTC
>.|TRBV7-9|TRBD1|TRBJ1-1
CASSPIRQGRNTEAFF
TGTGCCAGCAGCCCAATAAGACAGGGTCGGAACACTGAAGCTTTCTTT
>.|TRBV3-1/TRBV3-2|.|TRBJ1-6
CASSQSGSYNSPLHF
TGTGCCAGCAGCCAGTCCGGCTCCTATAATTCACCCCTCCACTTT
>.|TRBV5-1|TRBD1|TRBJ1-1
CASSPMDRGNTEAFF
TGCGCCAGCAGCCCCATGGACAGGGGAAACACTGAAGCTTTCTTT
>.|TRBV9|TRBD1|TRBJ1-3
CASSAQGVYGNTIYF
TGTGCCAGCAGCGCCCAGGGGGTGTATGGAAACACCATATATTTT
>.|TRBV19|TRBD1|TRBJ1-5
CASSTGTGGGQPQHF
TGTGCCAGTAGTACTGGGACAGGGGGGGGTCAGCCCCAGCATTTT
>.|TRBV5-1|TRBD1|TRBJ2-5
CASSVPRGQRETQYF
TGCGCCAGCAGCGTTCCCAGGGGGCAGAGAGAGACCCAGTACTTC
>.|TRBV5-8|.|TRBJ2-3
CASPSRWAENTDTQYF
TGTGCCAGCCCCAGCCGTTGGGCAGAGAACACAGATACGCAGTATTTT
>once|TRBV10-3|.|TRBJ2-6
CAISGGRADSGANVLTF
TGTGCCATCAGTGGTGGCAGGGCCGACTCTGGGGCCAACGTCCTGACTTTC
>.|TRBV10-3|TRBD1|TRBJ2-7
CAISEFDRGVYEQYF
TGTGCCATCAGTGAGTTCGACAGGGGGGTCTACGAGCAGTACTTC
>.|TRBV2|TRBD2|TRBJ2-2
CASMGRGANGGTGELFF
TGTGCCAGCATGGGGCGGGGGGCTAACGGAGGCACCGGGGAGCTGTTTTTT
>.|TRBV27|TRBD2|TRBJ2-2
CASSQNPTPAGGITGELFF
TGTGCCAGCAGTCAAAACCCGACGCCAGCGGGGGGTATCACCGGGGAGCTGTTTTTT
>.|TRBV5-6|TRBD1|TRBJ1-6
CASSLTGANYNSPLHF
TGTGCCAGCAGCCTGACAGGGGCTAACTATAATTCACCCCTCCACTTT
>.|TRBV9|TRBD2|TRBJ2-5
CASSVGSSGGAGETQYF
TGTGCCAGCAGCGTAGGGTCTAGCGGGGGGGCCGGAGAGACCCAGTACTTC
>.|TRBV19|TRBD1|TRBJ1-5
CASSTRDSLHQPQHF
TGTGCCAGTAGTACCCGGGACAGCCTTCATCAGCCCCAGCATTTT
>.|TRBV18|.|TRBJ1-5
CASSPGQINRGQPQHF
TGTGCCAGCTCACCGGGGCAGATCAACCGAGGTCAGCCCCAGCATTTT
>.|TRBV5-4|TRBD1|TRBJ1-2
CASSNGQGVLDGYTF
TGTGCCAGCAGCAACGGACAGGGGGTCCTGGATGGCTACACCTTC
>.|TRBV24-1|.|TRBJ1-2
CATYGQPDGYTF
TGTGCCACCTATGGACAGCCGGATGGCTACACCTTC
>.|TRBV18|TRBD1|TRBJ1-1
CASSPQTGSNTEAFF
TGTGCCAGCTCACCCCAGACAGGGTCGAACACTGAAGCTTTCTTT
>.|TRBV9|TRBD1|TRBJ2-3
CASSKGQSTDTQYF
TGTGCCAGCAGTAAGGGACAGAGCACAGATACGCAGTATTTT
>.|TRBV6-5|.|TRBJ2-7
CASSYSIGDEQYF
TGTGCCAGCAGTTATAGTATAGGGGACGAGCAGTACTTC
>.|TRBV29-1|TRBD1|TRBJ2-2
CSVGDRVKGTGELFF
TGCAGCGTTGGGGACAGGGTAAAGGGCACCGGGGAGCTGTTTTTT
>.|TRBV2|TRBD2|TRBJ2-3
CARGLAGRTDTQYF
TGTGCCCGTGGACTAGCGGGGCGCACAGATACGCAGTATTTT
>few|TRBV19|.|TRBJ1-1
CASSIYRDSQAFF
TGTGCCAGTAGTATATATCGAGACAGCCAAGCTTTCTTT
>.|TRBV7-3|TRBD1|TRBJ1-6
CASSLQGVNSPLHF
TGTGCCAGCAGCTTACAGGGGGTGAATTCACCCCTCCACTTT
>.|TRBV11-3|.|TRBJ2-5
CASSPMRGSVETQYF
TGTGCCAGCAGCCCCATGAGGGGGTCAGTGGAGACCCAGTACTTC
>.|TRBV5-1|TRBD1|TRBJ1-2
CASSLGDRQIANYGYTF
TGCGCCAGCAGCTTGGGGGACAGGCAAATAGCTAACTATGGCTACACCTTC
>.|TRBV6-5|.|TRBJ1-2
CASRIAQGYGYTF
TGTGCCAGCAGGATCGCTCAGGGCTATGGCTACACCTTC
>.|TRBV5-1|TRBD2|TRBJ2-1
CASSFGSLAGGGPYNEQFF
TGCGCCAGCAGCTTTGGGTCTCTAGCGGGCGGGGGGCCTTACAATGAGCAGTTCTTC
>.|TRBV24-1|.|TRBJ2-5
CATSGIRAQYQETQYF
TGTGCCACCAGCGGCATCAGGGCTCAGTACCAAGAGACCCAGTACTTC
>.|TRBV5-4|TRBD1|TRBJ2-3
CASSLEQGAWDTQYF
TGTGCCAGCAGCTTGGAACAGGGGGCATGGGATACGCAGTATTTT
>once|TRBV12-5|.|TRBJ2-5
CASGLVPRETQYF
TGTGCTAGTGGTTTGGTACCCAGAGAGACCCAGTACTTC
>.|TRBV5-1|TRBD1|TRBJ2-7
CASSLRTGASYEQYF
TGCGCCAGCAGCTTACGTACAGGGGCATCCTACGAGCAGTACTTC
>.|TRBV9|.|TRBJ2-7
CASSPRGALTYEQYF
TGTGCCAGCAGCCCCCGCGGAGCACTAACCTACGAGCAGTACTTC
>.|TRBV9|.|TRBJ1-1
CASSEAGRTEAFF
TGTGCCAGCAGCGAGGCGGGACGCACTGAAGCTTTCTTT
>.|TRBV10-2|TRBD2|TRBJ2-7
CASSALAGTGYEQYF
TGCGCCAGCAGTGCGCTAGCGGGGACGGGGTACGAGCAGTACTTC
>.|TRBV6-2/TRBV6-3|.|TRBJ2-2
CASSYSGGSGELFF
TGTGCCAGCAGTTACTCAGGGGGTTCCGGGGAGCTGTTTTTT
>.|TRBV5-1|.|TRBJ2-2
CASSIFQGTVLSGTGELFF
TGCGCCAGCAGCATATTCCAGGGGACGGTCCTGTCAGGCACCGGGGAGCTGTTTTTT
>.|TRBV6-5|TRBD1|TRBJ2-7
CASSRDRDGEQYF
TGTGCCAGCAGTCGGGACAGGGATGGCGAGCAGTACTTC
>.|TRBV7-2|.|TRBJ1-4
CASSPARATNEKLFF
TGTGCCAGCAGCCCCGCCAGGGCGACTAATGAAAAACTGTTTTTT
>.|TRBV7-9|.|TRBJ1-1
CASSLQGTTEAFF
TGTGCCAGCAGCTTACAGGGTACCACTGAAGCTTTCTTT